The sequence of this T cell receptor beta chain was determined in a study of identical twins. Comment on this clonotype: Its antigen is unidentified.

The V and J ends lost 0 bases and 8 bases respectively, with 8 bases between them. The CDR3 is 13 residues long. Germline V gene lookup returns CDR1 LGHNA and CDR2 YNFKEQ. Donors uniformly comprised healthy Caucasians. The authors used template switching to add a universal primer site and gave cDNA unique molecular identifiers. Using its own MiXCR run on the 5' RACE reads, TCRdb lists one record per CDR3 protein. The sample lists 1.5 million to 2 million distinct CDR3 sequences, roughly a third occurring once. Regarding the study as a whole: Fewer insertions were carried by abundant cord blood beta clonotypes, but none was seen in memory repertoires. Researchers reported excess low generation probability among twin-shared out-of-frame alpha sequences.

The receptor's source is a newborn girl in good health. The chain couples TRBV4-2 to TRBJ2-1; unclear D gene. Sequenced sample: cord blood. CDR3 in amino acids: CASSQDTYDEQFF. CDR3 DNA: TGTGCCAGCAGCCAAGATACGTACGATGAGCAGTTCTTC.